Below are 28 T cell receptor beta chains sequenced from a single sample in a study of blood T cell repertoires in COVID-19. Sequenced by immunoSEQ multiplex PCR; TCRdb stores in-frame clones only, minus some. The sample records 55,000 to 70,000 clones, around 90% being singletons. The sequencing sample was made of peripheral blood. Source of these receptors: a man in his forties with COVID-19, enrolled during active disease.

The genes are TRBV6-5 and TRBJ2-5; 8 bases are shared with TRBD1. Looked up from germline, CDR1 is MNHEY and CDR2 is SVGAGI. CDR3 length equals 13 residues. V was pared by 5 bases and J by 4 bases, with 3 bases of the junction left unmatched. CDR3: CASSPDRVETQYF. In nucleotides, the CDR3 is TGTGCCAGCAGTCCGGACAGGGTAGAGACCCAGTACTTC.

The chain employs TRBV7-8 and TRBJ2-5; 7 bases align to TRBD1. CDR1 and CDR2 from the germline V gene are SGHVS and FQNEAQ. V was clipped by 0 bases and J by 0 bases; unmatched bases: 7. This CDR3 is built from 17 residues. The CDR3 reads CASSLAGDRRYQETQYF. CDR3 in DNA: TGTGCCAGCAGCTTAGCCGGGGACAGAAGGTACCAAGAGACCCAGTACTTC.

J is TRBJ2-7 and V is TRBV2; 8 bases are a match to TRBD1. Germline CDR1 is SNHLY and CDR2 is FYNNEI. The junction had 9 bases not matched to a gene; V was cut back by 5 bases and J by 6 bases. CDR3 length equals 14 residues. The CDR3 here is CASSPTGVRPEQYF. The DNA for the CDR3 is TGTGCCAGCAGTCCGACAGGGGTAAGGCCCGAGCAGTACTTC.

J is TRBJ1-6 and V is TRBV7-2, with D unresolved. CDR3 length: 12 residues. V was pared by 4 bases and J by 11 bases, with 9 bases between. Germline loops: CDR1 SGHTA, CDR2 FQGNSA. CDR3 in amino acids: CASSSPGAPLHF. Here the CDR3 DNA reads TGTGCCAGCAGCTCCCCTGGAGCACCCCTCCACTTT.

V and J are TRBV6-6 and TRBJ2-7; TRBD1 is a possible D gene (6 bases). The V and J ends lost 6 bases and 4 bases respectively, with 16 bases between them. The length of the CDR3 is 14 residues. Germline loops: CDR1 MNHNY, CDR2 SVGAGI (reference sequence). CDR3 in amino acids: CASREGQNSYEQYF. As DNA, the CDR3 is TGTGCCAGCAGAGAAGGACAGAACTCATACGAGCAGTACTTC.

V usage is TRBV19 and J usage is TRBJ1-2; D is uncertain. Trimming took off 10 bases at V and 4 bases at J, with 16 bases between the two ends. Germline V gene data show CDR1 as LNHDA and CDR2 as SQIVND (reference sequence). This CDR3 spans 13 amino acids. The CDR3 spells CATRSAELYGYTF. CDR3 DNA: TGTGCCACCAGATCAGCGGAGCTCTATGGCTACACCTTC.

The chain carries TRBV5-1 and TRBJ1-1; D may be TRBD1 (5 bases). V was clipped by 10 bases and J by 1 base, with 17 bases between them. Germline V CDR1 and CDR2: SGHRS, YFSETQ. The CDR3 is 14 amino acids. CDR3: CASSRGEENTEAFF. CDR3 coding DNA: TGCGCCTCCAGTCGAGGGGAGGAGAACACTGAAGCTTTCTTT.

The rearrangement uses TRBV3-1 (or the pseudogene TRBV3-2) and TRBJ1-6; 8 bases fit TRBD1. Per germline, CDR1 LGHDT and CDR2 YNNKEL (reference sequence). With V trimmed by 1 base and J by 8 bases, 1 base remained unmatched. This CDR3 contains 14 residues. The CDR3 spells CASSQGTGYSPLHF. The CDR3 DNA reads TGTGCCAGCAGCCAAGGGACAGGGTATTCACCCCTCCACTTT.

V gene TRBV15 combines with J gene TRBJ1-4; D is ambiguous. V was pared by 0 bases and J by 7 bases, with 9 bases between. Germline loops: CDR1 LNHNV, CDR2 YYDKDF (reference sequence). There are 14 residues in the CDR3. The CDR3 is CATSRDRGGEKLFF. CDR3 nucleotide sequence: TGTGCCACCAGCAGAGACCGGGGTGGTGAAAAACTGTTTTTT.

CDR3 sequence reads: CASSGQGYGYTF. The CDR3 DNA reads as TGTGCCAGCAGCGGACAGGGGTATGGCTACACCTTC. The chain joins TRBV6-2 or TRBV6-3 to TRBJ1-2; 9 bases line up with TRBD1. The germline gives CDR1 MNHEY, CDR2 SVGEGT. V dropped 6 bases and J dropped 5; count of bases not matched to a gene: 1. The CDR3 extends over 12 amino acids.

V usage is TRBV13 and J usage is TRBJ1-4; D is undetermined. The CDR3 runs 13 residues. Germline values: CDR1 PRHDT, CDR2 FYEKMQ (reference sequence). V shed 4 bases and J shed 6 bases, with 9 bases lying between them. CDR3 sequence: CASSSTSYEKLFF. CDR3 sequence (DNA): TGTGCCAGCAGCTCGACTTCTTATGAAAAACTGTTTTTT.

The V call is TRBV5-5, the J call TRBJ2-5, with 13 bases matching TRBD2. This CDR3 spans 16 amino acids. Germline values: CDR1 SGHKS, CDR2 YYEKEE (reference sequence). The trim removed 4 bases at V and 0 bases at J, leaving 3 bases unmatched. CDR3 region: CASSPGLAGNQETQYF. In nucleotides, the CDR3 is TGTGCCAGCAGCCCGGGACTAGCGGGGAACCAAGAGACCCAGTACTTC.

Here the CDR3 DNA reads TGCGCCAGCAGTGAGTCGGCCGCCACCGGCTACACCTTC. Translated, it gives CASSESAATGYTF. The chain links TRBV10-1 to TRBJ1-2; D uncertain. CDR1 and CDR2 from the germline V gene are WNHNN and SYGVQD (reference sequence). This CDR3 spans 13 amino acids. The ends were cut back, 0 bases at V and 8 bases at J, with 10 bases in the middle.

The chain recombines TRBV27 with TRBJ2-7; 8 positions match TRBD1. CDR1 MNHEY and CDR2 SMNVEV come from the germline V gene (reference sequence). The CDR3 is made up of 15 amino acids. Trimming took 8 bases from V and 3 from J; bases not matched to a gene: 12. The CDR3 sequence: CASLAPRGQGYEQYF. CDR3 in DNA: TGTGCCAGCCTAGCCCCCAGAGGACAGGGCTACGAGCAGTACTTC.

A single count supports this clone. CDR3 region: CASAGYNEKLFF. CDR3 bases: TGTGCCAGTGCAGGTTATAATGAAAAACTGTTTTTT. The V and J genes are TRBV9 and TRBJ1-4, with no clear D. Germline values: CDR1 SGDLS, CDR2 YYNGEE. The CDR3 has 12 residues. V lost 8 bases, J lost 4 bases, and 9 bases lay in between.

This clone was found once. CDR3 coding DNA: TGTGCCAGCAGTGAAGGAGGGGGCGCGGGAGATACGCAGTATTTT. Translation: CASSEGGGAGDTQYF. The gene calls are TRBV6-1 and TRBJ2-3; 7 nucleotides line up with TRBD1. The V and J ends lost 1 base and 5 bases, in that order; junction bases with no gene match: 6. Germline V gene data show CDR1 as MNHNS and CDR2 as SASEGT. The CDR3 is 15 residues long.

The V gene is TRBV11-2, the J gene TRBJ1-1; 7 bases match TRBD1. The CDR3 spans 16 residues. Germline CDR1 reads SGHAT; CDR2 reads FQNNGV. Unmatched junction bases numbered 13, after V lost 3 bases and J lost 6 bases. Here the CDR3 DNA reads TGTGCCAGCAGCTTTCGGACAGGCCCAGGTAGGCCTGAAGCTTTCTTT. It is translated as CASSFRTGPGRPEAFF.

This clone has just a few counts. The rearrangement joins TRBV28 to TRBJ1-4; a possible D gene is TRBD1 (5 bases). V dropped 10 bases and J dropped 6 bases, with 15 bases sitting between them. The CDR3 loop spans 13 amino acids. Germline V gene data show CDR1 as MDHEN and CDR2 as SYDVKM. CDR3 in DNA: TGTGCCACCACCGGATGGGGGGATGAAAAACTGTTTTTT. Translated: CATTGWGDEKLFF.

The DNA of the CDR3 is TGTGCCAGCAGCGTCGGGACTAGCGGGTCTTACACCGGGGAGCTGTTTTTT. This sequence encodes CASSVGTSGSYTGELFF. V gene TRBV9 combines with J gene TRBJ2-2; 12 bases match TRBD2. V was clipped by 2 bases and J by 3 bases; unmatched bases: 5. Germline values: CDR1 SGDLS, CDR2 YYNGEE. The CDR3 sequence is 17 residues long.

The rearrangement uses TRBV19 and TRBJ1-6; maybe TRBD1 (5 bases). CDR1 and CDR2 (germline): LNHDA, SQIVND (reference sequence). V was pared by 0 bases and J by 1 base, with 10 bases between. The CDR3 length is 17 residues. CDR3 sequence: CASSIDRGKSYNSPLHF. CDR3 DNA: TGTGCCAGTAGTATAGATCGGGGGAAATCCTATAATTCACCCCTCCACTTT.

The chain joins TRBV11-2 to TRBJ2-7; D perhaps matches TRBD1 (5 bases). In germline, CDR1 is SGHAT, CDR2 FQNNGV. V was trimmed by 0 bases and J by 4 bases, leaving 16 bases between them. This CDR3 contains 16 residues. This chain's CDR3 is CASSLDAGSFVYEQYF. DNA for the CDR3: TGTGCCAGCAGCTTAGATGCAGGGTCTTTTGTTTACGAGCAGTACTTC.

This chain uses TRBV6-2 or TRBV6-3 with TRBJ2-6, with TRBD1 matching 9 bases. Germline V CDR1 and CDR2: MNHEY, SVGEGT. The CDR3 is 20 residues long. Trimming removed 2 bases from V and 0 bases from J; junction bases left unmatched: 11. The CDR3 reads CASSYRDRVSWGSGANVLTF. As DNA, the CDR3 is TGTGCCAGCAGTTACAGGGACAGGGTTAGTTGGGGCTCTGGGGCCAACGTCCTGACTTTC.

A remark on this clone: Distinct nucleotide sequences in the sample also encode this CDR3. The chain carries TRBV30 and TRBJ1-5; D uncertain. CDR1 and CDR2 (germline): GTSNPN, SVGIG (reference sequence). V was cut by 0 bases and J by 4 bases, with 7 bases left in between. The CDR3 has 13 amino acids. DNA for the CDR3: TGTGCCTGGAGTGTCAGAGGAAATCAGCCCCAGCATTTT. Amino acid sequence: CAWSVRGNQPQHF.

The chain couples TRBV5-5 to TRBJ2-2, with D perhaps TRBD1 (6 bases). CDR3 length: 14 residues. V shed 7 bases and J shed 4 bases, with 14 bases lying between them. Germline loops: CDR1 SGHKS, CDR2 YYEKEE (reference sequence). The CDR3 DNA is TGTGCCAGCTGTCAGGGGCCATTCACCGGGGAGCTGTTTTTT. This translates into CASCQGPFTGELFF.

This clone came up once. This chain connects TRBV19 to TRBJ1-3, with TRBD1 matching over 8 bases. Per the germline V gene, CDR1 is LNHDA and CDR2 is SQIVND (reference sequence). The CDR3 runs to 16 residues. The trim removed 9 bases at V and 1 base at J, leaving 11 bases unmatched. The CDR3 DNA is TGTGCCAGCCTGGAAACAGGGGGTTATTCTGGAAACACCATATATTTT. Protein product: CASLETGGYSGNTIYF. The full variable domain, rest sourced from reference TRBV19 and TRBJ1-3, is DGGITQSPKYLFRKEGQNVTLSCEQNLNHDAMYWYRQDPGQGLRLIYYSQIVNDFQKGDIAEGYSVSREKKESFPLTVTSAQKNPTAFYLCASLETGGYSGNTIYFGEGSWLTVV.

This chain uses TRBV5-6 with TRBJ1-6; D is unclear. The CDR3 runs 14 residues. Germline loops: CDR1 SGHDT, CDR2 YYEEEE. The V and J ends lost 4 bases and 5 bases respectively, with 10 bases between them. The CDR3 bases are TGTGCCAGCAGCCGCCGGGTCCATAATTCACCCCTCCACTTT. Its protein product is CASSRRVHNSPLHF.

The rearrangement uses TRBV14 and TRBJ2-2; 11 nucleotides agree with TRBD2. This CDR3 is built from 16 residues. V dropped 4 bases and J dropped 7; count of bases not matched to a gene: 8. Per germline, CDR1 SGHDN and CDR2 FVKESK. CDR3 DNA sequence: TGTGCCAGCAGCCCGTTAGCGGGGGGGTCCCGCGGGGAGCTGTTTTTT. It codes for CASSPLAGGSRGELFF.

The chain is built from TRBV28 and TRBJ1-2; possible D gene TRBD1, 6 bases. V was trimmed by 3 bases and J by 5 bases, leaving 10 bases between them. Germline V CDR1 and CDR2: MDHEN, SYDVKM. CDR3 length equals 13 residues. Here the CDR3 DNA reads TGTGCCAGCAGTTTGGGGACAACTTATGGCTACACCTTC. This gives the protein CASSLGTTYGYTF.